These 6 T cell receptor beta chains share one sample of origin, sequenced in a study of blood T cell repertoires in COVID-19. TCRdb's copy holds only in-frame clones and misses some; the assay was immunoSEQ multiplex PCR. The sample has about 64,000 clones; 88% are singletons. Sequencing was done on a sample of peripheral blood. Every receptor here comes from a woman aged 55-75 years with COVID-19, enrolled during active disease.

This clone was counted between two and nine times. The chain joins TRBV19 to TRBJ2-2, with D uncertain. The CDR3 contains 14 residues. Germline V gives CDR1 LNHDA, CDR2 SQIVND (reference sequence). V was trimmed by 2 bases and J by 6 bases, leaving 10 bases between them. The CDR3 coding sequence is TGTGCCAGTAGTATATTAGCTTTAGCCGGGGAGCTGTTTTTT. The encoded protein is CASSILALAGELFF.

The chain uses TRBV6-5 and TRBJ2-7, with D possibly TRBD1 on 6 matching bases. The CDR3 length is 13 residues. Germline V gene lookup returns CDR1 MNHEY and CDR2 SVGAGI. Between the trimmed V and J ends, which lost 4 bases and 2 bases, there was a span of 9 bases. CDR3 in DNA: TGTGCCAGCAGTTGGGACATTACCTACGAGCAGTACTTC. Its protein is CASSWDITYEQYF.

The chain has TRBV4-2 and TRBJ1-1; possible D gene TRBD1, 5 bases. The germline V gene encodes CDR1 LGHNA and CDR2 YNFKEQ. CDR3 length equals 15 residues. With 0 bases removed from V and 5 bases from J, the gap between germline ends came to 13 bases. As DNA, the CDR3 is TGTGCCAGCAGCCAAGACAGGGCGGTTGGGACTGAAGCTTTCTTT. As protein: CASSQDRAVGTEAFF.

This chain joins TRBV6-2 or TRBV6-3 and TRBJ1-5, with unresolved D. This CDR3 contains 11 residues. CDR1 MNHEY and CDR2 SVGEGT come from the germline V gene. V lost 5 bases and J lost 7, with 6 bases in between. The CDR3 region is CASSHGQPQHF. In DNA form, the CDR3 reads TGTGCCAGCAGTCACGGGCAGCCCCAGCATTTT.

This chain joins TRBV5-8 and TRBJ2-3; 10 positions match TRBD1. Germline V gives CDR1 SGHTS, CDR2 YDEGEE. This CDR3 is 15 amino acids long. Unmatched junction bases numbered 9, after V lost 0 bases and J lost 11 bases. CDR3 nucleotide sequence: TGTGCCAGCAGCTTGGATTCTGGGACAGGGGCGCTGCAGTATTTT. Translated: CASSLDSGTGALQYF. Supplemented by reference TRBV5-8 and TRBJ2-3, the full variable domain reads EAGVTQSPTHLIKTRGQQATLRCSPISGHTSVYWYQQALGLGLQFLLWYDEGEERNRGNFPPRFSGRQFPNYSSELNVNALELEDSALYLCASSLDSGTGALQYFGPGTRLTVL.

This clone was recorded only once. The chain carries TRBV6-5 and TRBJ1-3, with D hard to call. The V gene lost 0 bases and the J gene lost 0 bases, with 6 bases spanning the gap. The CDR3 covers 15 residues. Germline CDR1 is MNHEY and CDR2 is SVGAGI. Written as DNA, the CDR3 is TGTGCCAGCAGTTACTCTTCGGGCTCTGGAAACACCATATATTTT. As protein: CASSYSSGSGNTIYF.